The 11 T cell receptor beta chains listed next were all sequenced from one sample in a study of T cell responses to AZD1222 COVID-19 vaccine. Method: immunoSEQ multiplex PCR; TCRdb's copy keeps in-frame clones and lacks some. The data hold about 130,000 clones, with about nine tenths observed a single time. The sample consisted of peripheral blood, taken 28 days after the second AZD1222 dose. All receptors come from an adult who received the AZD1222 COVID-19 vaccine.

The J gene is TRBJ1-2, the V gene TRBV7-3; D gene ambiguous. Germline assignment: CDR1 SGHTA and CDR2 FQGTGA. The CDR3 covers 13 residues. With 3 bases removed from V and 8 bases from J, the gap between germline ends came to 13 bases. CDR3 amino acids: CASSLAGSEGYTF. The DNA for the CDR3 is TGTGCCAGCAGCTTGGCTGGGTCGGAGGGCTACACCTTC.

This clone was found a few times. V is TRBV5-3 and J is TRBJ2-7; TRBD1 agrees at 8 bases. TRBV5-3 is recorded as an ORF, its role being uncertain. V shed 9 bases and J 0 bases; nucleotides not matched to a gene: 11. The CDR3 has 15 amino acids. The CDR3 here is CANVPRTGLSYEQYF. The CDR3 DNA reads TGTGCCAATGTGCCCCGGACAGGGCTCTCCTACGAGCAGTACTTC.

In regard to this clone: The junction and the germline gene differ at one end; a read error may be behind it. The chain joins TRBV28 to TRBJ1-6, with D tentatively TRBD1 (6 bases). Per germline, CDR1 MDHEN and CDR2 SYDVKM. The CDR3 totals 13 residues. This chain's CDR3 is CASSYVQGAGALF. The CDR3 bases are TGTGCCAGCAGTTACGTACAGGGCGCGGGGGCCCTCTTT. Full variable domain (missing parts from reference TRBV28 and TRBJ1-6): DVKVTQSSRYLVKRTGEKVFLECVQDMDHENMFWYRQDPGLGLRLIYFSYDVKMKEKGDIPEGYSVSREKKERFSLILESASTNQTSMYLCASSYVQGAGALFGNGTRLTVT.

The genes are TRBV29-1 and TRBJ1-1, with D perhaps TRBD1 (5 bases). The CDR3 spans 13 residues. V lost 6 bases to trimming and J lost 0 bases, with 11 bases between them. Germline V gene data show CDR1 as SQVTM and CDR2 as ANQGSEA. CDR3 bases: TGCAGCGTACGGACACGGATGAACACTGAAGCTTTCTTT. Encoded protein: CSVRTRMNTEAFF.

The table lists this clone with a few counts. V gene TRBV6-5 combines with J gene TRBJ2-5, with no clear D. This CDR3 comprises 16 residues. The V end lost 4 bases, the J end lost 1 base, and 16 bases lay between the germline ends. From germline, CDR1 is MNHEY and CDR2 SVGAGI. The CDR3 sequence: CASSWKLRTLQETQYF. The CDR3 DNA is TGTGCCAGCAGTTGGAAGCTACGTACTCTCCAAGAGACCCAGTACTTC.

The V and J genes are TRBV29-1 and TRBJ1-3, with D perhaps TRBD1 (5 bases). From germline, CDR1 is SQVTM and CDR2 ANQGSEA. The CDR3 runs to 17 residues. V was shortened by 5 bases and J by 2 bases, with 22 bases between the two germline ends. CDR3 nucleotides: TGCAGCGTTCGGACCGGACCATCTCGGGGCACTGGAAACACCATATATTTT. It yields the protein CSVRTGPSRGTGNTIYF. The full variable domain, in which reference TRBV29-1 and TRBJ1-3 provide the parts outside the CDR3, is SAVISQKPSRDICQRGTSLTIQCQVDSQVTMMFWYRQQPGQSLTLIATANQGSEATYESGFVIDKFPISRPNLTFSTLTVSNMSPEDSSIYLCSVRTGPSRGTGNTIYFGEGSWLTVV.

The chain links TRBV3-1 (or the pseudogene TRBV3-2) to TRBJ1-3; no firm D call. The CDR3 sequence is 15 residues long. Trimming left V 2 bases short and J 10 bases short, with 18 bases between. From germline, CDR1 is LGHDT and CDR2 YNNKEL (reference sequence). CDR3 loop: CASSQPTGRWGTIYF. In nucleotides, the CDR3 is TGTGCCAGCAGCCAACCGACCGGGAGATGGGGAACCATATATTTT.

Here the CDR3 DNA reads TGTGCCAGCAGTTTACTCGGACGCAATGAGCAGTTCTTC. The encoded protein is CASSLLGRNEQFF. The V call is TRBV6-2 or TRBV6-3, the J call TRBJ2-1; D not certain. Trimming cost V 4 bases and J 6 bases, with 10 bases left between them. This CDR3 has 13 residues. Germline loops: CDR1 MNHEY, CDR2 SVGEGT.

In DNA form, the CDR3 reads TGCGCCAGCAGCCCCACAGGGGGTTTGGGCAATCAGCCCCAGCATTTT. It yields the protein CASSPTGGLGNQPQHF. The chain uses TRBV5-1 and TRBJ1-5, with 8 bases lining up with TRBD1. There are 16 residues in the CDR3. In germline, CDR1 is SGHRS, CDR2 YFSETQ. J gave up 2 bases and V 4 bases, and 8 bases lay outside the gene matches. The entire variable domain, with the rest obtained from reference TRBV5-1 and TRBJ1-5, is as follows: KAGVTQTPRYLIKTRGQQVTLSCSPISGHRSVSWYQQTPGQGLQFLFEYFSETQRNKGNFPGRFSGRQFSNSRSEMNVSTLELGDSALYLCASSPTGGLGNQPQHFGDGTRLSIL.

This clone was counted once. This chain uses TRBV2 with TRBJ1-6; the D is unclear. The V end lost 0 bases, the J end lost 17 bases, and 20 bases lay between the germline ends. This CDR3 has 15 amino acids. Germline CDR1 and CDR2: SNHLY and FYNNEI. This CDR3 reads CASSEAPRIGSPVHF. The CDR3 DNA reads as TGTGCCAGCAGTGAAGCCCCTAGGATCGGGTCTCCCGTCCACTTT.

This sequence joins TRBV19 and TRBJ2-7, with a weak D call TRBD1 (6 bases). The CDR3 covers 16 residues. V was pared by 3 bases and J by 2 bases, with 17 bases between. The germline gives CDR1 LNHDA, CDR2 SQIVND (reference sequence). The CDR3 bases are TGTGCCAGTAGTATTAAGGGCAGGGGTCGAGCCTACGAGCAGTACTTC. Translation: CASSIKGRGRAYEQYF.